The rows below give T cell receptor beta chains drawn from one sample of a study of regulatory T cells in long-lasting Graves disease. A single record per CDR3 protein comes from TCRdb applying MiXCR to the multiplex PCR reads. In the table there are more than 350,000 distinct CDR3 sequences, around 14% of which are singletons. This same sample was also taken into another study, of T cells in Graves' hyperthyroidism and ophthalmopathy.

The sample here was peripheral blood mononuclear cells (PBMCs), taken at new diagnosis, from a patient treated with antithyroid drugs. These receptors originate from a woman aged 25 to 39 with Graves disease. Both conserved end residues are part of each CDR3. A D gene is named only where the DNA matches it firmly. Part of the rows lack a size; the others show once, few, many or a class for expanded clones.

d_call,cdr3_length,v_call,j_call,clone_size,cdr3_aa,cdr3_nt
-,16,TRBV2,TRBJ2-4,once,CASSGDLSGDGDIQYF,TGTGCCAGCAGCGGCGATTTATCGGGGGACGGGGACATTCAGTACTTC
TRBD2,13,TRBV11-1,TRBJ2-5,-,CASSPGLEGTQYF,TGTGCCAGCAGCCCGGGACTAGAGGGGACCCAGTACTTC
TRBD1,12,TRBV29-1,TRBJ1-2,few,CSVIGDRDGYTF,TGCAGCGTTATCGGGGACAGGGATGGCTACACCTTC
-,17,TRBV12-5,TRBJ2-2,few,CASGLVRFEGPTGELFF,TGTGCTAGTGGTTTGGTACGGTTCGAGGGTCCTACCGGGGAGCTGTTTTTT
-,16,TRBV20-1,TRBJ2-3,-,CSAINPSGERTDTQYF,TGCAGTGCTATAAACCCTTCGGGAGAACGGACAGATACGCAGTATTTT
TRBD1,16,TRBV7-9,TRBJ2-7,-,CASSPTGGSGTYEQYF,TGTGCCAGCAGCCCTACAGGGGGTAGCGGAACCTACGAGCAGTACTTC
TRBD2,16,TRBV12-3/TRBV12-4,TRBJ2-1,few,CASRGYGSSGFNEQFF,TGTGCCAGCAGGGGATACGGGTCTAGCGGGTTCAATGAGCAGTTCTTC
-,14,TRBV27,TRBJ2-7,many,CASSPRRTPSEQYF,TGTGCCAGCAGTCCAAGAAGGACCCCCTCCGAGCAGTACTTC
-,13,TRBV20-1,TRBJ2-5,-,CSASRDLGQTQYF,TGCAGTGCTAGCCGGGACCTGGGCCAGACCCAGTACTTC
TRBD2,15,TRBV6-2/TRBV6-3,TRBJ2-3,few,CASSYGGGGADTQYF,TGTGCCAGCAGTTACGGTGGCGGGGGTGCAGATACGCAGTATTTT
-,13,TRBV20-1,TRBJ1-1,many,CSAPTLWNTEAFF,TGCAGTGCTCCAACCCTTTGGAACACTGAAGCTTTCTTT
-,16,TRBV12-3/TRBV12-4,TRBJ1-2,few,CASSDAGTRKNYGYTF,TGTGCCAGCAGTGACGCCGGGACAAGAAAGAACTATGGCTACACCTTC
TRBD1,17,TRBV14,TRBJ2-7,many,CASSRSLRDRSSYEQYF,TGTGCCAGCAGCCGCTCACTCCGGGACAGGAGCTCCTACGAGCAGTACTTC
TRBD1,15,TRBV20-1,TRBJ2-4,many,CSAVDRGIGKNIQYF,TGCAGTGCTGTCGACAGGGGGATTGGCAAAAACATTCAGTACTTC
-,14,TRBV19,TRBJ2-7,-,CASSTWDGRYEQYF,TGTGCCAGTAGTACCTGGGACGGACGCTACGAGCAGTACTTC
-,12,TRBV10-3,TRBJ1-1,-,CAISESGLRDFF,TGTGCCATCAGTGAGTCAGGACTTCGTGATTTCTTT
-,14,TRBV12-3/TRBV12-4,TRBJ2-5,many,CASSFGGVQETQYF,TGTGCCAGCAGTTTCGGCGGGGTCCAAGAGACCCAGTACTTC
TRBD2,16,TRBV20-1,TRBJ2-1,many,CSARVEESSGSHEQFF,TGCAGTGCTAGAGTGGAGGAGTCTAGCGGGAGCCATGAGCAGTTCTTC
TRBD1,14,TRBV7-9,TRBJ2-3,-,CASSFDRGPDTQYF,TGTGCCAGCAGCTTCGACAGGGGGCCAGATACGCAGTATTTT
TRBD2,17,TRBV7-9,TRBJ2-2,-,CASSFSSGRADPGELFF,TGTGCCAGCAGCTTCTCTAGCGGGAGGGCCGATCCCGGGGAGCTGTTTTTT
TRBD2,17,TRBV3-1,TRBJ2-5,-,CASSRIGLAGAGETQYF,TGTGCCAGCAGCCGAATAGGACTAGCGGGAGCCGGAGAGACCCAGTACTTC
TRBD2,13,TRBV28,TRBJ2-1,many,CATRAGGRNEQFF,TGTGCCACCAGAGCGGGGGGAAGGAATGAGCAGTTCTTC
TRBD1,13,TRBV5-1,TRBJ2-7,-,CASSWQGDSEQYF,TGCGCCAGCAGTTGGCAGGGGGACAGCGAGCAGTACTTC
TRBD2,20,TRBV5-5,TRBJ2-1,few,CASSLEGTSGRSSSYNEQFF,TGTGCCAGCAGCTTGGAAGGGACTAGCGGGAGGTCTAGCTCCTACAATGAGCAGTTCTTC
TRBD2,17,TRBV20-1,TRBJ2-2,once,CSPSPSAREWVSGELFF,TGCAGTCCAAGCCCCTCGGCGCGGGAGTGGGTGTCAGGGGAGCTGTTTTTT
-,13,TRBV2,TRBJ1-2,many,CASSGNINYGYTF,TGTGCCAGCAGTGGGAACATTAACTATGGCTACACCTTC
TRBD2,17,TRBV2,TRBJ2-3,many,CASRDLAGQASTDTQYF,TGTGCCAGCAGGGACCTAGCGGGACAAGCTAGCACAGATACGCAGTATTTT
-,14,TRBV30,TRBJ2-1,many,CACPGKNSYNEQFF,TGTGCCTGCCCCGGGAAAAACTCCTACAATGAGCAGTTCTTC
TRBD1,14,TRBV27,TRBJ2-7,-,CASSLTGDPYEQYF,TGTGCCAGCAGTTTAACAGGGGACCCCTACGAGCAGTACTTC
-,11,TRBV6-1,TRBJ2-1,few,CASTSPGEQFF,TGTGCCAGCACCTCTCCCGGGGAGCAGTTCTTC
-,12,TRBV7-8,TRBJ2-5,-,CASSLKVETQYF,TGTGCCAGCAGCTTAAAGGTAGAGACCCAGTACTTC
TRBD2,18,TRBV7-9,TRBJ2-2,few,CASSFSSGLAGYTGELFF,TGTGCCAGCAGCTTTTCATCGGGACTAGCGGGATACACCGGGGAGCTGTTTTTT
-,16,TRBV6-9,TRBJ2-7,-,CASSYFNRVGSYEQYF,TGTGCCAGCAGTTACTTTAACAGGGTGGGCTCCTACGAGCAGTACTTC
-,14,TRBV3-1,TRBJ1-1,many,CASSRANLPTEAFF,TGTGCCAGCAGCCGTGCGAATCTCCCCACTGAAGCTTTCTTT
-,11,TRBV28,TRBJ2-1,many,CATTGSYEQFF,TGTGCCACCACGGGGAGTTATGAGCAGTTCTTC
TRBD2,15,TRBV29-1,TRBJ2-3,many,CSVTSGRDSTDTQYF,TGCAGCGTCACTAGCGGGAGGGATAGCACAGATACGCAGTATTTT
TRBD2,15,TRBV5-1,TRBJ2-7,many,CASSLGGTSSYEQYF,TGCGCCAGCAGCTTGGGTGGGACTAGCTCCTACGAGCAGTACTTC
-,12,TRBV19,TRBJ1-1,many,CASSIGNTEAFF,TGTGCCAGCAGCATCGGTAACACTGAAGCTTTCTTT
-,15,TRBV5-8,TRBJ1-1,few,CASSLMMTGGTEAFF,TGTGCCAGCAGCCTAATGATGACTGGGGGCACTGAAGCTTTCTTT
-,13,TRBV6-2/TRBV6-3,TRBJ2-1,-,CASSYSDFAEQFF,TGTGCCAGCAGTTACTCCGATTTTGCCGAGCAGTTCTTC
-,15,TRBV15,TRBJ1-1,many,CATSRVGRDQTEAFF,TGTGCCACCAGCAGAGTGGGCAGGGACCAGACTGAAGCTTTCTTT
-,13,TRBV20-1,TRBJ1-2,-,CSATGGNNYGYTF,TGCAGTGCTACTGGGGGGAATAACTATGGCTACACCTTC
-,13,TRBV5-6,TRBJ1-3,few,CASKQANLNTIYF,TGTGCCAGCAAACAGGCGAACCTTAACACCATATATTTT
-,15,TRBV9,TRBJ1-1,many,CASSVSSGADTEAFF,TGTGCCAGCAGCGTATCGTCGGGAGCCGACACTGAAGCTTTCTTT
-,14,TRBV30,TRBJ1-5,many,CAWRKNSALQPQHF,TGTGCCTGGAGAAAGAATTCGGCCCTTCAGCCCCAGCATTTT
TRBD2,17,TRBV9,TRBJ2-2,-,CASSGGTSGRFTGELFF,TGTGCCAGCAGTGGAGGCACTAGCGGGAGATTCACCGGGGAGCTGTTTTTT
-,13,TRBV6-1,TRBJ2-7,few,CASHGRTLNEQYF,TGTGCCAGCCATGGACGGACCCTCAACGAGCAGTACTTC
TRBD1,13,TRBV6-4,TRBJ1-2,many,CASSPGGGYGYTF,TGTGCCAGCAGTCCAGGGGGTGGCTATGGCTACACCTTC
-,15,TRBV4-1,TRBJ2-7,many,CASSPNGPSQYEQYF,TGCGCCAGCAGCCCCAATGGACCCTCTCAATACGAGCAGTACTTC
-,15,TRBV6-1,TRBJ2-3,-,CATDPLGRAGDTQYF,TGTGCCACGGACCCTTTGGGACGGGCAGGAGATACGCAGTATTTT
TRBD1,11,TRBV6-9,TRBJ1-2,-,CASSIRTGPTF,TGTGCCAGCAGTATTCGGACAGGACCCACCTTC
-,14,TRBV11-2,TRBJ2-2,many,CASSQIVNTGELFF,TGTGCCAGCAGCCAAATAGTGAACACCGGGGAGCTGTTTTTT
-,11,TRBV6-2/TRBV6-3,TRBJ2-5,many,CASTPGETQYF,TGTGCCAGCACCCCAGGGGAGACCCAGTACTTC
TRBD1,14,TRBV6-1,TRBJ2-6,few,CAGLQGTGANVLTF,TGTGCCGGCTTACAGGGGACGGGGGCCAACGTCCTGACTTTC
TRBD1,14,TRBV7-2,TRBJ1-1,many,CASSFLWDSTGAFF,TGTGCCAGCAGCTTTCTGTGGGACAGCACGGGAGCTTTCTTT
-,13,TRBV2,TRBJ2-7,many,CASNDVDSDEQYF,TGTGCCAGCAACGATGTGGACAGCGACGAGCAGTACTTC
TRBD2,15,TRBV20-1,TRBJ2-1,few,CSADSAGGPGNEQFF,TGCAGTGCTGACTCGGCGGGAGGGCCCGGCAATGAGCAGTTCTTC
TRBD1,14,TRBV30,TRBJ2-1,few,CAWSRDRGLNEQFF,TGTGCCTGGAGCCGGGACAGGGGCTTAAATGAGCAGTTCTTC